The next 17 T cell receptor beta chains were all read from a single sample in a study of blood T cell repertoires in COVID-19. Clones were sequenced by immunoSEQ multiplex PCR, and TCRdb holds only the in-frame ones, with some missing. The sample comprises some 160,000 clones, 85% to 90% of which are singletons, and about 6.6% rests with the top ten. The sequenced sample consisted of PBMCs or T cells enriched from blood (not recorded which). The origin of the receptors is a woman aged 50 to 60 who had recovered from COVID-19.

The V and J genes are TRBV5-1 and TRBJ2-2, with 8 bases lining up with TRBD1. The length of the CDR3 is 14 residues. Trimming took 5 bases from V and 2 from J; bases not matched to a gene: 2. Germline CDR1 reads SGHRS; CDR2 reads YFSETQ. In DNA, the CDR3 is TGCGCCAGCAGGGGACAGGCCAACACCGGGGAGCTGTTTTTT. It is translated as CASRGQANTGELFF.

This chain links TRBV5-1 with TRBJ2-5, with 9 bases fitting TRBD2. Germline assignment: CDR1 SGHRS and CDR2 YFSETQ. With V trimmed by 4 bases and J by 5 bases, 21 bases remained unmatched. The CDR3 length is 19 residues. DNA of the CDR3: TGCGCCAGCAGCGGCGGCGGCTTCTCAAGCGGGGGGCTGGGTGAGACCCAGTACTTC. It codes for CASSGGGFSSGGLGETQYF.

This chain uses TRBV7-2 with TRBJ2-5; 7 bases agree with TRBD2. The germline V gene encodes CDR1 SGHTA and CDR2 FQGNSA. Trimming at V came to 0 bases and at J to 5 bases, leaving 6 bases not matched to a gene. The CDR3 spans 15 residues. CDR3 nucleotide sequence: TGTGCCAGCAGCTTAGCGGGGGGGGTGCCGGAGACCCAGTACTTC. Translated, it gives CASSLAGGVPETQYF.

The chain recombines TRBV7-2 with TRBJ1-4; unclear D gene. CDR1 SGHTA and CDR2 FQGNSA come from the germline V gene. The CDR3 has 14 amino acids. Trimming pared 3 bases from V and 6 bases from J, leaving 11 bases between. The chain's CDR3 is CASSLGAGYEKLFF. CDR3 nucleotides: TGTGCCAGCAGCTTGGGCGCAGGCTATGAAAAACTGTTTTTT.

This chain uses TRBV7-9 with TRBJ2-5; D perhaps matches TRBD2 (6 bases). Trimming took 1 base from V and 4 from J, leaving 10 bases between them. The CDR3 sequence is 14 residues long. Germline values: CDR1 SEHNR, CDR2 FQNEAQ (reference sequence). The CDR3 loop is CASSLGREGETQYF. CDR3 nucleotide sequence: TGTGCCAGCAGCTTAGGGAGGGAAGGAGAGACCCAGTACTTC.

This chain joins TRBV11-2 and TRBJ1-3; TRBD1 agrees at 7 bases. The CDR3 sequence is 15 residues long. Germline CDR1 is SGHAT and CDR2 is FQNNGV. The J segment lost 2 bases and the V segment lost 6 bases, leaving 7 bases of the junction unmatched. The CDR3 DNA follows: TGTGCCAGCAGACAAGACAGGGCCGCTGGAAACACCATATATTTT. Amino acid sequence: CASRQDRAAGNTIYF.

The chain has TRBV5-4 and TRBJ1-1; 12 nucleotides line up with TRBD1. Germline V gene lookup returns CDR1 SGHNT and CDR2 YYREEE (reference sequence). The V gene end was trimmed by 4 bases and the J gene end by 6 bases; junction bases not matched to a gene: 7. The CDR3 spans 15 residues. CDR3 residues: CASSVGRDRGPEAFF. Written as DNA, the CDR3 is TGTGCCAGCAGCGTAGGCCGGGACAGGGGGCCTGAAGCTTTCTTT.

The chain combines TRBV6-5 with TRBJ1-2; possibly TRBD1 for D (5 bases). Germline V CDR1 and CDR2: MNHEY, SVGAGI. Trimming shortened V by 6 bases and J by 7 bases, and 9 bases separated the two germline ends. The CDR3 has 11 amino acids. In DNA form, the CDR3 reads TGTGCCAGCAGACACGGGGGTGGCTACACCTTC. Encoded protein: CASRHGGGYTF.

The chain couples TRBV5-6 to TRBJ1-2; 9 bases map to TRBD1. V trimming: 1 base; J trimming: 4 bases; junction bases outside the gene matches: 8. CDR1 SGHDT and CDR2 YYEEEE come from the germline V gene. The CDR3 is 16 residues long. CDR3 nucleotides: TGTGCCAGCAGCTTGAGGGACAGGGTGGAGATCTATGGCTACACCTTC. Translation gives CASSLRDRVEIYGYTF. Variable domain in full (rest from reference TRBV5-6 and TRBJ1-2): DAGVTQSPTHLIKTRGQQVTLRCSPKSGHDTVSWYQQALGQGPQFIFQYYEEEERQRGNFPDRFSGHQFPNYSSELNVNALLLGDSALYLCASSLRDRVEIYGYTFGSGTRLTVV.

This clone was observed a single time. This rearrangement joins TRBV7-2 to TRBJ1-1; 7 bases align to TRBD1. CDR1 is SGHTA, CDR2 FQGNSA, per germline. Unmatched junction bases numbered 5, after V lost 4 bases and J lost 3 bases. The CDR3 length is 14 residues. The CDR3 coding sequence is TGTGCCAGCAGCTACAGGGGTATTTACACTGAAGCTTTCTTT. Protein: CASSYRGIYTEAFF. Combining the CDR3 with reference TRBV7-2 and TRBJ1-1 gives the whole variable domain GAGVSQSPSNKVTEKGKDVELRCDPISGHTALYWYRQSLGQGLEFLIYFQGNSAPDKSGLPSDRFSAERTGGSVSTLTIQRTQQEDSAVYLCASSYRGIYTEAFFGQGTRLTVV.

The V and J genes are TRBV19 and TRBJ1-5; D possibly corresponds to TRBD1 (5 bases). CDR1 LNHDA and CDR2 SQIVND come from the germline V gene (reference sequence). There are 15 residues in the CDR3. V lost 5 bases to trimming and J lost 3 bases, with 14 bases between them. In nucleotides, the CDR3 is TGTGCCAGTAGTGATCTCACAGGCTTCAATCAGCCCCAGCATTTT. Its translation: CASSDLTGFNQPQHF.

V usage is TRBV7-2 and J usage is TRBJ2-7, with D unclear. The CDR3 runs to 15 residues. V lost 1 base to trimming and J lost 0 bases, with 10 bases between them. Germline lookup yields CDR1 SGHTA and CDR2 FQGNSA. The CDR3 sequence: CASSLVAVSSYEQYF. DNA of the CDR3: TGTGCCAGCAGCTTAGTCGCCGTGAGCTCCTACGAGCAGTACTTC. The entire variable domain, with the rest obtained from reference TRBV7-2 and TRBJ2-7, is as follows: GAGVSQSPSNKVTEKGKDVELRCDPISGHTALYWYRQSLGQGLEFLIYFQGNSAPDKSGLPSDRFSAERTGGSVSTLTIQRTQQEDSAVYLCASSLVAVSSYEQYFGPGTRLTVT.

V usage is TRBV7-2 and J usage is TRBJ2-2; TRBD2 matches 8 bases. Trimming cost V 11 bases and J 3 bases; bases outside gene matches: 5. The CDR3 loop spans 13 amino acids. Germline V gene sequence: CDR1 SGHTA, CDR2 FQGNSA. CDR3 amino acids: CAGRGVDTGELFF. Here the CDR3 DNA reads TGTGCCGGGCGGGGGGTCGACACCGGGGAGCTGTTTTTT.

This clone was counted a single time. CDR3 protein: CSVGRGPYGYTF. The CDR3 DNA follows: TGCAGCGTCGGTAGGGGGCCCTATGGCTACACCTTC. The chain is built from TRBV29-1 and TRBJ1-2; 7 nucleotides agree with TRBD1. With V trimmed by 6 bases and J by 4 bases, 5 bases remained unmatched. The CDR3 is 12 amino acids. Looked up from germline, CDR1 is SQVTM and CDR2 is ANQGSEA.

The V gene is TRBV2, the J gene TRBJ2-5, with 11 positions matching TRBD2. The germline V gene has CDR1 SNHLY and CDR2 FYNNEI. J was trimmed by 2 bases and V by 3 bases; bases with no gene match: 5. The CDR3 sequence is 16 residues long. Written as DNA, the CDR3 is TGTGCCAGCAGTGATGCCCGACTAGCGGGACAAGAGACCCAGTACTTC. This codes for CASSDARLAGQETQYF.

The DNA of the CDR3 is TGTGCCAGCAGTTTTGGTGGACAGGGTGATCAGCCCCAGCATTTT. Protein: CASSFGGQGDQPQHF. The genes are TRBV5-4 and TRBJ1-5; 8 nucleotides line up with TRBD1. V was clipped by 5 bases and J by 5 bases; unmatched bases: 9. The CDR3 has 15 residues. Germline V gives CDR1 SGHNT, CDR2 YYREEE (reference sequence). The complete variable domain, with remaining parts taken from reference TRBV5-4 and TRBJ1-5, reads ETGVTQSPTHLIKTRGQQVTLRCSSQSGHNTVSWYQQALGQGPQFIFQYYREEENGRGNFPPRFSGLQFPNYSSELNVNALELDDSALYLCASSFGGQGDQPQHFGDGTRLSIL.

This clone was detected only a few times. The chain has TRBV19 and TRBJ1-1; tentatively, D is TRBD1 (5 bases). This CDR3 has 13 residues. The V and J ends lost 2 bases and 7 bases respectively, with 11 bases between them. From germline, CDR1 is LNHDA and CDR2 SQIVND (reference sequence). Here the CDR3 DNA reads TGTGCCAGTAGTATAAGGGGTGTGGGTGAAGCTTTCTTT. Its protein is CASSIRGVGEAFF.